Listed below are T cell receptor beta chains from one sample, sequenced in a study of CD8 T cells in Susac syndrome. TCRdb processed the immunoSEQ multiplex PCR reads anew with MiXCR; each CDR3 protein has one entry. The sample records approximately 190,000 distinct CDR3 sequences, roughly 92% being singletons. The specimen was CD4+ T cells from PBMCs. These receptor sequences come from a human donor in good health. Each CDR3 is given with its conserved first and last residue. Each record gives: J gene, clone size, D gene, V gene, CDR3 protein, CDR3 DNA. The D gene is left open where the match is weak. Clone size appears in some rows only: once, few, many, or a class for an expanded clone.

>TRBJ1-5|.|TRBD1|TRBV20-1
CSASTDRAMRNQPQHF
TGCAGTGCTTCGACGGACAGGGCGATGCGCAATCAGCCCCAGCATTTT
>TRBJ2-2|.|.|TRBV19
CAISRGGPMNTGELFF
TGTGCCATCTCCCGTGGGGGGCCGATGAACACCGGGGAGCTGTTTTTT
>TRBJ1-3|.|.|TRBV7-2
CASGRGGSGNTIYF
TGTGCCAGTGGTCGGGGGGGCTCTGGAAACACCATATATTTT
>TRBJ2-1|.|.|TRBV5-6
CASSALQLAHNEQFF
TGTGCCAGCAGCGCCCTACAGTTAGCCCACAATGAGCAGTTCTTC
>TRBJ2-3|few|.|TRBV7-2
CASSRLGGDTQYF
TGTGCCAGCAGTCGCTTAGGAGGAGATACGCAGTATTTT
>TRBJ1-1|once|TRBD1|TRBV3-1
CASSQESGQGGTEAFF
TGTGCCAGCAGCCAAGAATCGGGACAGGGGGGCACTGAAGCTTTCTTT
>TRBJ2-6|.|.|TRBV29-1
CSVESSGANVLTF
TGCAGCGTTGAGTCCTCTGGGGCCAACGTCCTGACTTTC
>TRBJ2-1|once|.|TRBV9
CASSARTENEQFF
TGTGCCAGCAGCGCTCGGACGGAGAATGAGCAGTTCTTC
>TRBJ1-3|once|.|TRBV29-1
CSVGTGSGNTIYF
TGCAGCGTTGGAACAGGCTCTGGAAACACCATATATTTT
>TRBJ2-2|.|.|TRBV12-3/TRBV12-4
CASGQYQNTGELFF
TGTGCCAGCGGCCAGTACCAAAACACCGGGGAGCTGTTTTTT
>TRBJ1-4|once|TRBD1|TRBV7-2
CASSLAGTGREKLFF
TGTGCCAGCAGCTTAGCCGGGACAGGCCGGGAAAAACTGTTTTTT
>TRBJ2-1|.|.|TRBV5-6
CASSREFRQFF
TGTGCCAGCAGCCGGGAGTTTCGGCAGTTCTTC
>TRBJ1-6|.|TRBD1|TRBV6-1
CASSPGQASSYNSPLHF
TGTGCCAGCAGCCCGGGACAGGCCAGCTCCTATAATTCACCCCTCCACTTT
>TRBJ1-4|.|.|TRBV28
CASRVAGASEKLFF
TGTGCCAGCAGGGTAGCCGGGGCCTCTGAAAAACTGTTTTTT
>TRBJ2-1|.|.|TRBV7-3
CASSFTRGPYNEQFF
TGTGCCAGCAGCTTTACCAGGGGACCCTACAATGAGCAGTTCTTC
>TRBJ1-2|.|TRBD1|TRBV3-1
CASSQDLGTGLNYGYTF
TGTGCCAGCAGCCAAGATCTCGGGACAGGGCTTAACTATGGCTACACCTTC
>TRBJ2-1|.|TRBD2|TRBV6-5
CASSRLAGYNEQFF
TGTGCCAGCAGCCGACTAGCGGGGTACAATGAGCAGTTCTTC
>TRBJ1-5|.|.|TRBV4-1
CASSQLVGGAGDQPQHF
TGCGCCAGCAGCCAACTAGTGGGAGGGGCGGGAGATCAGCCCCAGCATTTT
>TRBJ2-7|.|.|TRBV11-1
CASSLEGAGYEQYF
TGTGCCAGCAGCTTGGAGGGTGCGGGCTACGAGCAGTACTTC
>TRBJ2-5|.|.|TRBV13
CASSLVATETQYF
TGTGCCAGCAGCTTGGTAGCGACAGAGACCCAGTACTTC
>TRBJ1-1|.|.|TRBV20-1
CSARPGASSTEAFF
TGCAGTGCCAGGCCAGGGGCCTCATCCACTGAAGCTTTCTTT
>TRBJ2-3|.|TRBD2|TRBV5-4
CASSSYKAAGAYTDTQYF
TGTGCCAGCAGCTCTTACAAAGCAGCGGGGGCCTACACAGATACGCAGTATTTT
>TRBJ2-3|.|.|TRBV7-2
CASSGGGRDTQYF
TGTGCCAGCAGCGGGGGAGGTAGGGATACGCAGTATTTT
>TRBJ1-2|.|.|TRBV20-1
CSVRDSGYTF
TGCAGTGTCCGAGACTCTGGCTACACCTTC
>TRBJ1-5|.|.|TRBV28
CASRPGNQPQHF
TGTGCCAGCCGGCCCGGCAATCAGCCCCAGCATTTT
>TRBJ1-2|.|TRBD1|TRBV6-5
CASSRQGRSNYGYTF
TGTGCCAGCAGCCGACAGGGGAGGTCTAACTATGGCTACACCTTC
>TRBJ2-3|.|TRBD2|TRBV7-3
CASSFTKMAGGLADTQYF
TGTGCCAGCAGCTTCACAAAAATGGCGGGGGGGCTCGCAGATACGCAGTATTTT
>TRBJ1-1|.|TRBD1|TRBV29-1
CSVSAGQVYTEAFF
TGCAGCGTTTCCGCCGGACAGGTTTACACTGAAGCTTTCTTT
>TRBJ2-7|few|TRBD1|TRBV2
CASSEEATGVDEQYF
TGTGCCAGCAGCGAGGAGGCGACAGGGGTCGACGAGCAGTACTTC
>TRBJ1-2|.|.|TRBV7-9
CASSAVPTTNYGYTF
TGTGCCAGCAGCGCCGTTCCCACAACTAACTATGGCTACACCTTC
>TRBJ2-7|.|.|TRBV7-8
CASSRNAYEQYF
TGTGCCAGCAGCCGGAACGCCTACGAGCAGTACTTC
>TRBJ2-6|.|.|TRBV18
CASSPLPDRRPGANVLTF
TGTGCCAGCTCACCACTTCCGGACCGCAGGCCTGGGGCCAACGTCCTGACTTTC
>TRBJ2-5|once|.|TRBV12-3/TRBV12-4
CASSSATVGTQYF
TGTGCCAGCAGTTCCGCTACAGTGGGGACCCAGTACTTC
>TRBJ2-1|.|.|TRBV5-4
CASSLDRAAYNEQFF
TGTGCCAGCAGCTTGGACAGGGCCGCGTACAATGAGCAGTTCTTC
>TRBJ2-6|.|.|TRBV4-3
CASSQWGNRTLDSGANVLTF
TGCGCCAGCAGCCAGTGGGGAAATCGAACTTTGGACTCTGGGGCCAACGTCCTGACTTTC
>TRBJ1-2|.|.|TRBV24-1
CATSDALGTAYGYTF
TGTGCCACCAGTGACGCCCTGGGGACGGCTTATGGCTACACCTTC